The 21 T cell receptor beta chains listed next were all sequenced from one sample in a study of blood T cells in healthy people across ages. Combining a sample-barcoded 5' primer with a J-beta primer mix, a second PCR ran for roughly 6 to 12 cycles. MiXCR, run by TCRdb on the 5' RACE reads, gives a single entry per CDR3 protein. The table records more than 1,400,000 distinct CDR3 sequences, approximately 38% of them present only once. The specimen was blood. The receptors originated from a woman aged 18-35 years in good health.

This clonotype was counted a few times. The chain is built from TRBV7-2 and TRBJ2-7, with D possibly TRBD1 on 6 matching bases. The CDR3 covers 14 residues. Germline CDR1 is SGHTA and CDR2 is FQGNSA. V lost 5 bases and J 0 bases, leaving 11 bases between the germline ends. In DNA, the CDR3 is TGTGCCAGCAGCCAAACGGGACACTCCTACGAGCAGTACTTC. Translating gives CASSQTGHSYEQYF.

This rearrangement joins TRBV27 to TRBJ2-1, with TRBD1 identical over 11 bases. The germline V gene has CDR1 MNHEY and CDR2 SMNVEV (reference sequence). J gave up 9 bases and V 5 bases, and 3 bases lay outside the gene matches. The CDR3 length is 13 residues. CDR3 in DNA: TGTGCCAGCAGTCCTGGGACAGGGGGTGAGCAGTTCTTC. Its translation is CASSPGTGGEQFF.

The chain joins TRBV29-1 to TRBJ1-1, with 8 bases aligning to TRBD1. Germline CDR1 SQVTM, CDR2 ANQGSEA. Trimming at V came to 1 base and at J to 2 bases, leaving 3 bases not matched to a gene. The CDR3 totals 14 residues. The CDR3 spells CSVEVRGLNTEAFF. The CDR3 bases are TGCAGCGTTGAAGTCAGGGGGCTAAACACTGAAGCTTTCTTT.

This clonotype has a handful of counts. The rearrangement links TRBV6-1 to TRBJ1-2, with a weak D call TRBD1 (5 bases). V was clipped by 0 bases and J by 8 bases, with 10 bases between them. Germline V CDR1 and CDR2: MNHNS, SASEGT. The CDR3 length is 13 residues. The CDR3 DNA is TGTGCCAGCAGTGAAGCCGGCAGGGCCGGCTACACCTTC. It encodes CASSEAGRAGYTF.

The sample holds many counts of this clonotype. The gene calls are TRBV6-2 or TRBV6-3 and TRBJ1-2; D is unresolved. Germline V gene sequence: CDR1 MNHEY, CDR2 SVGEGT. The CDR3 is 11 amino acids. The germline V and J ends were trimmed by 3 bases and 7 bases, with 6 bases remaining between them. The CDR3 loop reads CASSYGGGYTF. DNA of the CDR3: TGTGCCAGCAGTTATGGTGGTGGCTACACCTTC.

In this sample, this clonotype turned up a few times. Here the CDR3 DNA reads TGTGCCTCCTCAGGAGGAAGTACTGAAGCTTTCTTT. It is translated as CASSGGSTEAFF. The chain employs TRBV10-3 and TRBJ1-1; D call uncertain. CDR1 and CDR2 from the germline V gene are ENHRY and SYGVKD. This CDR3 has 12 amino acids. With 11 bases removed from V and 5 bases from J, the gap between germline ends came to 15 bases.

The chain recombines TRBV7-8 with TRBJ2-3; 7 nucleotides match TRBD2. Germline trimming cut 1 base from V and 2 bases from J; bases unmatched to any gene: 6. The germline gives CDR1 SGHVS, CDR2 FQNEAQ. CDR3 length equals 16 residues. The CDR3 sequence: CASSLGIAGDTDTQYF. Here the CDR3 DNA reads TGTGCCAGCAGCTTAGGGATTGCGGGGGACACAGATACGCAGTATTTT. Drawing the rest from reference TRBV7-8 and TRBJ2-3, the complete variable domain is GAGVSQSPRYKVAKRGQDVALRCDPISGHVSLFWYQQALGQGPEFLTYFQNEAQLDKSGLPSDRFFAERPEGSVSTLKIQRTQQEDSAVYLCASSLGIAGDTDTQYFGPGTRLTVL.

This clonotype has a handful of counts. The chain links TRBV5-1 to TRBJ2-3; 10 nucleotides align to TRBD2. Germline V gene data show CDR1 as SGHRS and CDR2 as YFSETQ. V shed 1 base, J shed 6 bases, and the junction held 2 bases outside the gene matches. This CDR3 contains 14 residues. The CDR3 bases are TGCGCCAGCAGCTTGCAACTAGCGGGGGATACGCAGTATTTT. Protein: CASSLQLAGDTQYF.

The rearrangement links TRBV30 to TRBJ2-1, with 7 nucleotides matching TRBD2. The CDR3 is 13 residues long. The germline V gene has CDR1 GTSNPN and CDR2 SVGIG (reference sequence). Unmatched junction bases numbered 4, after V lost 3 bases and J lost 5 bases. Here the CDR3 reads CAWSGDYHNEQFF. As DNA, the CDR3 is TGTGCCTGGAGCGGGGACTACCACAATGAGCAGTTCTTC. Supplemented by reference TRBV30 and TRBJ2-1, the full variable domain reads SQTIHQWPATLVQPVGSPLSLECTVEGTSNPNLYWYRQAAGRGLQLLFYSVGIGQISSEVPQNLSASRPQDRQFILSSKKLLLSDSGFYLCAWSGDYHNEQFFGPGTRLTVL.

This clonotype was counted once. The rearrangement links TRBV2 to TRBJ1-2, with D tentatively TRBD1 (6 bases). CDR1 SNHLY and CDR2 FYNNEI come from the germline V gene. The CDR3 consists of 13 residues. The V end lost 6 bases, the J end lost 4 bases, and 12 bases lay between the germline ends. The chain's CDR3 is CASRPGTSYGYTF. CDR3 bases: TGTGCCAGCAGGCCCGGGACATCCTATGGCTACACCTTC.

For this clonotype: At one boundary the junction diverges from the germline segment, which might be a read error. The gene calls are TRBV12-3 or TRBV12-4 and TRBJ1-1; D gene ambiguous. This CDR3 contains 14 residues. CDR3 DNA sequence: TGTGCCTGCAGCCCCGTTGCCTTGAACACTGAAGCTTTCTTT. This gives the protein CACSPVALNTEAFF.

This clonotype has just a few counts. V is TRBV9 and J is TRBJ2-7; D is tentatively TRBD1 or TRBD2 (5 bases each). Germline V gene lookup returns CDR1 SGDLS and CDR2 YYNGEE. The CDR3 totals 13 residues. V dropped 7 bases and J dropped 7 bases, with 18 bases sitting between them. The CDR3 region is CASGLGMDNEQYF. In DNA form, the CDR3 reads TGTGCCAGCGGACTGGGTATGGACAATGAGCAGTACTTC.

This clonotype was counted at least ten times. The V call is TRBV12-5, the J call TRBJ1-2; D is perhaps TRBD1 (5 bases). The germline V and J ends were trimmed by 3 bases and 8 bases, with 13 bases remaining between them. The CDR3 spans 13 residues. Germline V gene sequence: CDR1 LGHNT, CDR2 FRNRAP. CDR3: CASGFGRVNGYTF. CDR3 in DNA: TGTGCTAGTGGTTTCGGCAGGGTAAACGGCTACACCTTC.

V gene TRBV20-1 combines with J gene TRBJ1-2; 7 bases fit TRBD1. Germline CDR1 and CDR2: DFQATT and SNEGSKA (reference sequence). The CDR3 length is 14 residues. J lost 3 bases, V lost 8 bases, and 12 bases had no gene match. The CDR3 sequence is CSPGGRQGDYGYTF. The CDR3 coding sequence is TGCAGTCCGGGGGGGAGACAGGGTGACTATGGCTACACCTTC.

Here the CDR3 DNA reads TGTGCCTGGAGTGTACGGCGGCTCTACAATGAGCAGTACTTC. It specifies CAWSVRRLYNEQYF. The chain uses TRBV30 and TRBJ2-1; D not resolved. The J call is uncertain, as TRBJ2-7 better fits the DNA end. Germline-derived CDR1 and CDR2 are GTSNPN and SVGIG (reference sequence). The CDR3 is made up of 14 amino acids.

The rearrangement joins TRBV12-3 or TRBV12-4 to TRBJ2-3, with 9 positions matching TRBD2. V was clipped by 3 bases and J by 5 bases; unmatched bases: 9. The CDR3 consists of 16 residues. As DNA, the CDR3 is TGTGCCAGCAGTTTCGGGCGGGAGGGCCCAGGAGATACGCAGTATTTT. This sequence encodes CASSFGREGPGDTQYF.

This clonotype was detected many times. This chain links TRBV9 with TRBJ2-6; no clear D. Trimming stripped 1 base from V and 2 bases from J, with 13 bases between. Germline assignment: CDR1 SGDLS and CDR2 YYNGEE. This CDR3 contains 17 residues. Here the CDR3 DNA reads TGTGCCAGCAGCGTATCGTCGGAGAAACCTGGGGCCAACGTCCTGACTTTC. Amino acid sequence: CASSVSSEKPGANVLTF.

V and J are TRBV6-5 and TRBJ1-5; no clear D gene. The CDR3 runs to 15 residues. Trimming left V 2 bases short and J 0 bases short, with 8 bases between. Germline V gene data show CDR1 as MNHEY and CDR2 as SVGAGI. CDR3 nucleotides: TGTGCCAGCAGTTACGACGGGTATAGCAATCAGCCCCAGCATTTT. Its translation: CASSYDGYSNQPQHF.

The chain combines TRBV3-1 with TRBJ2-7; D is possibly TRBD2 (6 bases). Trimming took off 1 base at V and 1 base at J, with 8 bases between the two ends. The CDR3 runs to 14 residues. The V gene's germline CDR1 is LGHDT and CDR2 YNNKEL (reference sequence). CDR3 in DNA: TGTGCCAGCAGCCAAGCTAGCGCTTCCTACGAGCAGTACTTC. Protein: CASSQASASYEQYF.

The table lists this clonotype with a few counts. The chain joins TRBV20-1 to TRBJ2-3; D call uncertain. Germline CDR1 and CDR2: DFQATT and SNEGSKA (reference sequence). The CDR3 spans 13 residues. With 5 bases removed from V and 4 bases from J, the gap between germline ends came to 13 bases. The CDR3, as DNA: TGCAGTGCTCCTCCGGAAGGCCCAGATACGCAGTATTTT. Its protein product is CSAPPEGPDTQYF.

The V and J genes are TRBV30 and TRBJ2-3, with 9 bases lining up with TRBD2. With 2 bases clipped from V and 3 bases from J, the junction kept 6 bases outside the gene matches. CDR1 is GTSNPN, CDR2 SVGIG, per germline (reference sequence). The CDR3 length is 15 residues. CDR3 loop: CAWSLGAGGTDTQYF. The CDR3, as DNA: TGTGCCTGGAGTCTAGGAGCGGGGGGAACAGATACGCAGTATTTT.